This is a list of T cell receptor beta chains from one sample in a study of T-cell memory formation after mild COVID-19. TCRdb re-called the 5' RACE reads with MiXCR, one entry per CDR3 protein. The sample has under 400,000 distinct CDR3 sequences, roughly 21% seen once. What was sequenced was PBMCs or a T cell subset sorted from them (not recorded which). The receptors were sampled from an adult woman who had mild COVID-19 (a few samples of this study predate the infection). Cell type and time point are not known. Each CDR3 is given with its conserved first and last residue. Rows give clone size only sometimes, using once, few, many, or a class for an expanded clone.

CASRRPGQGSSYEQYF,TRBJ2-7,.,TRBV6-2/TRBV6-3
CASSPRGVTGPRIYGYTF,TRBJ1-2,few,TRBV18
CASSVGIAGSYEQYF,TRBJ2-7,.,TRBV9
CASSFPGTYEQYF,TRBJ2-7,few,TRBV7-9
CASSSTGGIDEQFF,TRBJ2-1,.,TRBV5-1
CASSQARGRNYGYTF,TRBJ1-2,.,TRBV3-1
CASSRSGDRSGEQYF,TRBJ2-7,many,TRBV5-1
CAWTGQGNSPLHF,TRBJ1-6,few,TRBV30
CASSSGQLTNTGELFF,TRBJ2-2,.,TRBV5-1
CASSVGGGSYNEQFF,TRBJ2-1,few,TRBV9
CASSSLGGGENEQFF,TRBJ2-1,.,TRBV7-9
CASSPERGLYGYTF,TRBJ1-2,.,TRBV5-6
CASSPQFGILMNTEAFF,TRBJ1-1,.,TRBV12-3/TRBV12-4
CASSVDSGNTIYF,TRBJ1-3,few,TRBV9
CASTTGGDTGELFF,TRBJ2-2,.,TRBV12-3/TRBV12-4
CASTGVPYEQYF,TRBJ2-7,.,TRBV12-3/TRBV12-4
CASSFSTHNEQFF,TRBJ2-1,few,TRBV11-3
CASSYGTASNQPQHF,TRBJ1-5,.,TRBV6-6
CASSMIGLAAITDTQYF,TRBJ2-3,.,TRBV19
CASSLNGVGNEQFF,TRBJ2-1,few,TRBV7-2
CASSQVSRGGRTGELFF,TRBJ2-2,.,TRBV4-1
CASSPPGALGDTQYF,TRBJ2-3,few,TRBV9
CASSPPSGTEAFF,TRBJ1-1,.,TRBV6-6
CASSLALAGRETQYF,TRBJ2-5,few,TRBV7-6
CASIRTSGGGNEQFF,TRBJ2-1,once,TRBV12-3/TRBV12-4
CASSPRGWGALDEQYF,TRBJ2-7,.,TRBV6-5
CASSHGASGYTF,TRBJ1-2,.,TRBV3-1